What follows is one T cell receptor (beta chain) and its context. Its specificity is unknown. Data came from immunoSEQ multiplex PCR; TCRdb stores just in-frame clones and leaves some out. The table lists tens of thousands of clones, 87% of them singletons. This CDR3 region has 18 residues. V lost 4 bases to trimming and J lost 4 bases; unmatched junction nucleotides: 14. Germline CDR1 is MNHNS and CDR2 is SASEGT. The data were taken from a study of T cell responses to AZD1222 COVID-19 vaccine. Broader study findings: At baseline, just a handful of AZD1222 recipients tested seropositive.

The sequencing used peripheral blood, collected on day 0 of AZD1222 vaccination. This sequence was found in an adult in good health. The gene calls are TRBV6-1 and TRBJ2-7; 12 bases agree with TRBD2. The CDR3 sequence: CASSVRLAGAPHRYEQYF. Written as DNA, the CDR3 is TGTGCCAGCAGTGTGCGACTAGCGGGAGCTCCCCACCGTTACGAGCAGTACTTC.